This is a list of T cell receptor beta chains from one sample in a study of Graves' ophthalmopathy and Graves' hyperthyroidism. TCRdb re-called the multiplex PCR reads with MiXCR, one entry per CDR3 protein. Of 150,000 to 200,000 distinct CDR3 sequences listed, 30% to 45% were seen once; the top ten hold around 9.3%. Input material: peripheral blood. The receptors derive from a man aged 25 to 40 with Graves' ophthalmopathy. Both conserved end residues are part of each CDR3. A D gene is named only where the DNA matches it firmly. A row's size may be missing; if present it is once, few, many or a size class.

d_call: NA
v_call: TRBV18
j_call: TRBJ2-5
clone_size: many
cdr3_aa: CASSPDNIMDWGERRGETQYF
cdr3_nt: TGTGCCAGCTCACCCGACAACATCATGGATTGGGGGGAGCGAAGAGGGGAGACCCAGTACTTC

d_call: NA
v_call: TRBV6-2/TRBV6-3
j_call: TRBJ2-7
clone_size: NA
cdr3_aa: CASSYLARSYEQYF
cdr3_nt: TGTGCCAGCAGTTATCTCGCGCGATCCTACGAGCAGTACTTC

d_call: TRBD1
v_call: TRBV11-2
j_call: TRBJ1-1
clone_size: few
cdr3_aa: CASSLGNRTGGQYTEAFF
cdr3_nt: TGTGCCAGCAGCTTAGGGAATAGGACAGGGGGCCAGTACACTGAAGCTTTCTTT

d_call: NA
v_call: TRBV12-3/TRBV12-4
j_call: TRBJ2-7
clone_size: few
cdr3_aa: CASSLYGTYEQYF
cdr3_nt: TGTGCCAGCAGTTTGTACGGAACCTACGAGCAGTACTTC

d_call: NA
v_call: TRBV12-3/TRBV12-4
j_call: TRBJ2-7
clone_size: NA
cdr3_aa: CASSRARGTSAYEQYF
cdr3_nt: TGTGCCAGCAGTAGGGCCCGCGGGACGTCAGCCTACGAGCAGTACTTC

d_call: NA
v_call: TRBV7-2
j_call: TRBJ1-1
clone_size: NA
cdr3_aa: CASSEGDWGTEAFF
cdr3_nt: TGTGCCAGCAGCGAAGGTGACTGGGGCACTGAAGCTTTCTTT

d_call: NA
v_call: TRBV12-3/TRBV12-4
j_call: TRBJ1-1
clone_size: many
cdr3_aa: CASSFGTVNTEAFF
cdr3_nt: TGTGCCAGCAGTTTTGGTACGGTGAACACTGAAGCTTTCTTT

d_call: NA
v_call: TRBV25-1
j_call: TRBJ1-6
clone_size: many
cdr3_aa: CATTGSSYNSPLHF
cdr3_nt: TGTGCCACCACGGGAAGCTCCTATAATTCACCCCTCCACTTT

d_call: TRBD2
v_call: TRBV6-2/TRBV6-3
j_call: TRBJ2-7
clone_size: many
cdr3_aa: CASSPGLAGQYF
cdr3_nt: TGTGCCAGCAGCCCGGGACTAGCAGGGCAGTACTTC

d_call: NA
v_call: TRBV5-1
j_call: TRBJ2-2
clone_size: many
cdr3_aa: CASSPEDTGELFF
cdr3_nt: TGCGCCAGCAGCCCGGAGGACACCGGGGAGCTGTTTTTT

d_call: NA
v_call: TRBV5-1
j_call: TRBJ2-5
clone_size: many
cdr3_aa: CASSYEVAQETQYF
cdr3_nt: TGCGCCAGCAGCTACGAGGTGGCCCAAGAGACCCAGTACTTC

d_call: NA
v_call: TRBV7-2
j_call: TRBJ2-7
clone_size: NA
cdr3_aa: CASSRFSTETYEQYF
cdr3_nt: TGTGCCAGCAGCCGTTTCTCGACTGAGACCTACGAGCAGTACTTC

d_call: NA
v_call: TRBV5-1
j_call: TRBJ1-1
clone_size: many
cdr3_aa: CASRYGTGRGRYEAFF
cdr3_nt: TGCGCCAGCAGATACGGAACCGGCAGGGGCCGGTATGAAGCTTTCTTT

d_call: NA
v_call: TRBV6-2/TRBV6-3
j_call: TRBJ1-1
clone_size: NA
cdr3_aa: CASSYGRGSSINTEAFF
cdr3_nt: TGTGCCAGCAGTTACGGGAGGGGCTCCTCTATTAACACTGAAGCTTTCTTT

d_call: NA
v_call: TRBV7-3
j_call: TRBJ2-7
clone_size: many
cdr3_aa: CASSLSPGATYEQYF
cdr3_nt: TGTGCCAGCAGCTTAAGCCCGGGCGCAACCTACGAGCAGTACTTC

d_call: NA
v_call: TRBV6-1
j_call: TRBJ2-7
clone_size: NA
cdr3_aa: CASSRRVYYEQYF
cdr3_nt: TGTGCCAGCAGTAGACGGGTATACTACGAGCAGTACTTC

d_call: NA
v_call: TRBV27
j_call: TRBJ1-1
clone_size: many
cdr3_aa: CASSPFPGANTEAFF
cdr3_nt: TGTGCCAGCAGTCCCTTTCCGGGGGCGAACACTGAAGCTTTCTTT

d_call: TRBD1
v_call: TRBV6-2/TRBV6-3
j_call: TRBJ1-1
clone_size: NA
cdr3_aa: CASSKTFRTGHTEAFF
cdr3_nt: TGTGCCAGCAGTAAGACCTTTAGGACAGGGCACACGGAAGCTTTCTTT

d_call: NA
v_call: TRBV12-3/TRBV12-4
j_call: TRBJ2-2
clone_size: many
cdr3_aa: CASSLDLLEATGELFF
cdr3_nt: TGTGCCAGCAGTCTGGACCTCCTGGAGGCCACCGGGGAGCTGTTTTTT

d_call: NA
v_call: TRBV3-1
j_call: TRBJ1-5
clone_size: many
cdr3_aa: CASSQEEGHEPQHF
cdr3_nt: TGTGCCAGCAGCCAAGAAGAGGGACATGAGCCCCAGCATTTT

d_call: TRBD2
v_call: TRBV7-2
j_call: TRBJ2-5
clone_size: NA
cdr3_aa: CASRRLADQETQYF
cdr3_nt: TGTGCCAGCAGGAGACTAGCGGACCAAGAGACCCAGTACTTC

d_call: TRBD2
v_call: TRBV6-5
j_call: TRBJ2-5
clone_size: NA
cdr3_aa: CASSSSGGGTQYF
cdr3_nt: TGTGCCAGCAGTTCCTCGGGAGGTGGGACCCAGTACTTC

d_call: NA
v_call: TRBV9
j_call: TRBJ2-4
clone_size: NA
cdr3_aa: CASSVGGSKNIQYF
cdr3_nt: TGTGCCAGCAGCGTAGGGGGATCCAAAAACATTCAGTACTTC

d_call: NA
v_call: TRBV4-3
j_call: TRBJ1-1
clone_size: many
cdr3_aa: CASSQDWGGRSGEAFF
cdr3_nt: TGCGCCAGCAGCCAAGATTGGGGCGGACGGAGTGGTGAAGCTTTCTTT

d_call: NA
v_call: TRBV20-1
j_call: TRBJ2-5
clone_size: many
cdr3_aa: CSARGETQYF
cdr3_nt: TGCAGTGCTAGGGGAGAGACCCAGTACTTC

d_call: NA
v_call: TRBV28
j_call: TRBJ2-7
clone_size: many
cdr3_aa: CASARVNYEQYF
cdr3_nt: TGTGCCAGCGCCCGGGTGAATTACGAGCAGTACTTC

d_call: NA
v_call: TRBV27
j_call: TRBJ1-1
clone_size: NA
cdr3_aa: CASSLRGPAEAFF
cdr3_nt: TGTGCCAGCAGTTTGAGGGGACCTGCTGAAGCTTTCTTT

d_call: NA
v_call: TRBV3-1
j_call: TRBJ1-1
clone_size: many
cdr3_aa: CASISKDGTEAFF
cdr3_nt: TGTGCCAGCATTAGTAAGGACGGCACTGAAGCTTTCTTT

d_call: NA
v_call: TRBV7-8
j_call: TRBJ1-1
clone_size: many
cdr3_aa: CASSLTGGTEAFF
cdr3_nt: TGTGCCAGCAGCTTAACGGGCGGGACTGAAGCTTTCTTT

d_call: NA
v_call: TRBV6-2/TRBV6-3
j_call: TRBJ1-1
clone_size: few
cdr3_aa: CASRPRQVLVMNTEAFF
cdr3_nt: TGTGCCAGCAGGCCAAGACAGGTCCTCGTCATGAACACTGAAGCTTTCTTT

d_call: NA
v_call: TRBV6-2/TRBV6-3
j_call: TRBJ1-1
clone_size: few
cdr3_aa: CASSYSGIVYTEAFF
cdr3_nt: TGTGCCAGCAGTTATTCGGGGATTGTCTACACTGAAGCTTTCTTT

d_call: TRBD1
v_call: TRBV6-4
j_call: TRBJ1-1
clone_size: many
cdr3_aa: CASSSQDRLPAFF
cdr3_nt: TGTGCCAGCAGTTCCCAGGACAGGCTCCCAGCTTTCTTT

d_call: TRBD2
v_call: TRBV6-4
j_call: TRBJ2-2
clone_size: many
cdr3_aa: CASRSLTSGAVWSNTGELFF
cdr3_nt: TGTGCCAGCAGGAGCCTGACTAGCGGGGCCGTCTGGAGCAACACCGGGGAGCTGTTTTTT

d_call: NA
v_call: TRBV7-2
j_call: TRBJ2-5
clone_size: NA
cdr3_aa: CASSLEGVWEETQYF
cdr3_nt: TGTGCCAGCAGCTTAGAGGGGGTCTGGGAAGAGACCCAGTACTTC

d_call: TRBD1
v_call: TRBV24-1
j_call: TRBJ2-7
clone_size: NA
cdr3_aa: CATSDSDRAEQYF
cdr3_nt: TGTGCCACCAGTGACTCCGACAGGGCCGAGCAGTACTTC

d_call: NA
v_call: TRBV20-1
j_call: TRBJ1-5
clone_size: many
cdr3_aa: CSAAGLGPQHF
cdr3_nt: TGCAGTGCCGCCGGGCTGGGGCCCCAGCATTTT

d_call: NA
v_call: TRBV27
j_call: TRBJ2-6
clone_size: many
cdr3_aa: CASIPSLGTGANVLTF
cdr3_nt: TGTGCCAGCATACCATCCCTTGGGACCGGGGCCAACGTCCTGACTTTC

d_call: NA
v_call: TRBV6-1
j_call: TRBJ2-7
clone_size: few
cdr3_aa: CASSAQVSYEQYF
cdr3_nt: TGTGCCAGCAGTGCACAGGTCTCCTACGAGCAGTACTTC

d_call: TRBD1
v_call: TRBV15
j_call: TRBJ2-7
clone_size: many
cdr3_aa: CATSRRDSYEQYF
cdr3_nt: TGTGCCACCAGCAGAAGGGACAGCTACGAGCAGTACTTC

d_call: NA
v_call: TRBV15
j_call: TRBJ1-5
clone_size: many
cdr3_aa: CATSRDVQNNQPQHF
cdr3_nt: TGTGCCACCAGCAGAGACGTACAGAACAATCAGCCCCAGCATTTT

d_call: TRBD2
v_call: TRBV7-2
j_call: TRBJ2-5
clone_size: NA
cdr3_aa: CASSPSLLAGGETQYF
cdr3_nt: TGTGCCAGCAGCCCCTCCCTACTAGCGGGAGGGGAGACCCAGTACTTC

d_call: NA
v_call: TRBV27
j_call: TRBJ1-2
clone_size: many
cdr3_aa: CASNGPGYGYTF
cdr3_nt: TGTGCCAGCAACGGACCCGGCTATGGCTACACCTTC

d_call: NA
v_call: TRBV6-2/TRBV6-3
j_call: TRBJ2-7
clone_size: medium-sized
cdr3_aa: CASKGSGSYEQYF
cdr3_nt: TGTGCCAGCAAGGGCTCCGGGAGCTACGAGCAGTACTTC

d_call: NA
v_call: TRBV20-1
j_call: TRBJ2-2
clone_size: many
cdr3_aa: CSAPHSSIRYTGELFF
cdr3_nt: TGCAGTGCCCCCCACTCCTCCATTAGGTACACCGGGGAGCTGTTTTTT

d_call: TRBD1
v_call: TRBV12-3/TRBV12-4
j_call: TRBJ2-7
clone_size: NA
cdr3_aa: CASSLGTGVYEQYF
cdr3_nt: TGTGCCAGCAGTTTGGGGACAGGGGTTTACGAGCAGTACTTC

d_call: TRBD1
v_call: TRBV10-3
j_call: TRBJ1-2
clone_size: NA
cdr3_aa: CAISLGQGAYGYTF
cdr3_nt: TGTGCCATCAGTCTCGGACAGGGAGCTTATGGCTACACCTTC

d_call: TRBD2
v_call: TRBV20-1
j_call: TRBJ2-5
clone_size: many
cdr3_aa: CSARGGSETQYF
cdr3_nt: TGCAGTGCCCGGGGCGGGAGTGAGACCCAGTACTTC

d_call: NA
v_call: TRBV6-1
j_call: TRBJ2-2
clone_size: many
cdr3_aa: CASSEATENTGELFF
cdr3_nt: TGTGCCAGCAGTGAAGCAACAGAGAACACCGGGGAGCTGTTTTTT

d_call: TRBD2
v_call: TRBV28
j_call: TRBJ2-7
clone_size: many
cdr3_aa: CASSLISGTYEQYF
cdr3_nt: TGTGCCAGCAGTTTGATTAGCGGGACCTACGAGCAGTACTTC

d_call: TRBD1
v_call: TRBV19
j_call: TRBJ2-5
clone_size: many
cdr3_aa: CASSPRTGLRETQYF
cdr3_nt: TGCGCCAGTAGTCCCAGGACAGGGCTGAGAGAGACCCAGTACTTC

d_call: TRBD1
v_call: TRBV18
j_call: TRBJ2-5
clone_size: many
cdr3_aa: CASSSSMGQGIETQYF
cdr3_nt: TGTGCCAGCTCATCTAGTATGGGACAGGGGATAGAGACCCAGTACTTC